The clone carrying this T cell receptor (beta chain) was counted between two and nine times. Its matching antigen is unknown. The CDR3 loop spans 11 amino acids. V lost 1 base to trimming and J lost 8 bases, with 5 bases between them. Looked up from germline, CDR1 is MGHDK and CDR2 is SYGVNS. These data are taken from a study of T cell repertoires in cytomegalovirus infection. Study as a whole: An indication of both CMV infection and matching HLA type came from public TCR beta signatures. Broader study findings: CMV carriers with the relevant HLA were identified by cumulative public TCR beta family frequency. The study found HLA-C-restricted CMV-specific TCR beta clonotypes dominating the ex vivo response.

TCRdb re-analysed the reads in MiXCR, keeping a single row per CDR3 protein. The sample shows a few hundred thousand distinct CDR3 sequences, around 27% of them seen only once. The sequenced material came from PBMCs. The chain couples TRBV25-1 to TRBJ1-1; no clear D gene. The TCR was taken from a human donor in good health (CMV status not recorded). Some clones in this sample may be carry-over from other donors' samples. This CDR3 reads CASSELREAFF. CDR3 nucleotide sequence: TGTGCCAGCAGTGAATTGAGAGAAGCTTTCTTT.